The clone carrying this T cell receptor (beta chain) was counted a few times. The antigen remains unidentified. Assay: immunoSEQ multiplex PCR; the TCRdb copy retains only in-frame clones and omits some. The data contain around 84,000 clones, 83% of them singletons. This record comes from a study of graft-versus-host responses after intestinal transplantation. The specimen comprised unstimulated CD8+ T cells sorted from spleen or lymph node cells, sampled before intestinal transplant. This sequence originates from a human donor who received an intestinal transplant.

The CDR3 nucleotides are TGTGCCAGTGGGGACGGACAAAACACTGAAGCTTTCTTT. Residues: CASGDGQNTEAFF. The chain combines TRBV9 with TRBJ1-1; D possibly corresponds to TRBD1 (5 bases). V was pared by 8 bases and J by 2 bases, with 13 bases between. This CDR3 has 13 amino acids. Germline lookup yields CDR1 SGDLS and CDR2 YYNGEE.